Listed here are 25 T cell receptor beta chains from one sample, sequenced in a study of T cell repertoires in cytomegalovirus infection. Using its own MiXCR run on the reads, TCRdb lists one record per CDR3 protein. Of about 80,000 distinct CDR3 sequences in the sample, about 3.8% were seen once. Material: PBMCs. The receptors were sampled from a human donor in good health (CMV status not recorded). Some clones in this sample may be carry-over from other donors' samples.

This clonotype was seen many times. CDR3 DNA sequence: TGTGCCAGCAGCTTAGAGCCAGGGGGTAGCAATCAGCCCCAGCATTTT. It encodes CASSLEPGGSNQPQHF. The chain employs TRBV7-8 and TRBJ1-5; TRBD1 agrees at 7 bases. Trimming at V came to 1 base and at J to 0 bases, leaving 3 bases not matched to a gene. Germline assignment: CDR1 SGHVS and CDR2 FQNEAQ. This CDR3 spans 16 amino acids.

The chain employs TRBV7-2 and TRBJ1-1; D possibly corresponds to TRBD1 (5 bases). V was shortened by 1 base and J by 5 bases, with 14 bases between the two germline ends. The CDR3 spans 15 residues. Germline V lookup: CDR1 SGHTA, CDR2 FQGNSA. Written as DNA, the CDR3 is TGTGCCAGCAGCTTAGAACTTTTGGGGGGAACTGAAGCTTTCTTT. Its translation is CASSLELLGGTEAFF.

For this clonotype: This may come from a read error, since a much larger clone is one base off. CDR3: CSARSGSRGVPGELFF. The CDR3 DNA sequence: TGCAGTGCTAGATCGGGTAGCCGGGGAGTACCCGGGGAGCTGTTTTTT. The chain employs TRBV20-1 and TRBJ2-2, with D maybe TRBD2 (5 bases). Trimming removed 2 bases from V and 6 bases from J, with 19 bases in between. The CDR3 is 16 amino acids. The germline V gene encodes CDR1 DFQATT and CDR2 SNEGSKA (reference sequence).

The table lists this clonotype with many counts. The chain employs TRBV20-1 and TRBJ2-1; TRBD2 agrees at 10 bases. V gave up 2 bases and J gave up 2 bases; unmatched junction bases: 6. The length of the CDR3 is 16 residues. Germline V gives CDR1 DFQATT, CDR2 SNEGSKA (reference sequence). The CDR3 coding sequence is TGCAGTGCTAGATCACTAGCGGGGACAGCCTACAATGAGCAGTTCTTC. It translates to CSARSLAGTAYNEQFF.

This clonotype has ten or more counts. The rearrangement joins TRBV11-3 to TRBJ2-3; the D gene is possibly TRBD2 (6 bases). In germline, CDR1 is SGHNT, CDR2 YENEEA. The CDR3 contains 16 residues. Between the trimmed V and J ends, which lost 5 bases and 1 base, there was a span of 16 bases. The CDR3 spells CASSPRAGTGTDTQYF. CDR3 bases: TGTGCCAGCAGCCCTCGCGCGGGGACTGGCACAGATACGCAGTATTTT.

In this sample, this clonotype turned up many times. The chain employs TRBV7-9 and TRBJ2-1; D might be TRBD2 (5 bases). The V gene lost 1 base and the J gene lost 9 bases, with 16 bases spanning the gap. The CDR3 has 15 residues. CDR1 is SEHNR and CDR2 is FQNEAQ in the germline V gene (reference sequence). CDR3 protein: CASSLDASRDSEQFF. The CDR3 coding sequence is TGTGCCAGCAGCTTAGATGCTAGCCGTGATTCTGAGCAGTTCTTC. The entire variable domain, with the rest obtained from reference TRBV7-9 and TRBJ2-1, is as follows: DTGVSQNPRHKITKRGQNVTFRCDPISEHNRLYWYRQTLGQGPEFLTYFQNEAQLEKSRLLSDRFSAERPKGSFSTLEIQRTEQGDSAMYLCASSLDASRDSEQFFGPGTRLTVL.

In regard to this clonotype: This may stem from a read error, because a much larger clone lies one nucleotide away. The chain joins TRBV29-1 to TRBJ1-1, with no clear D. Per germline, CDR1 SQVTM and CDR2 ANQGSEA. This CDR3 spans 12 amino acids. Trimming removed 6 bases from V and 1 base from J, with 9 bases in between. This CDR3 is CSVAAENTEAFF. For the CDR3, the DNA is TGCAGCGTGGCAGCGGAGAACACTGAAGCTTTCTTT.

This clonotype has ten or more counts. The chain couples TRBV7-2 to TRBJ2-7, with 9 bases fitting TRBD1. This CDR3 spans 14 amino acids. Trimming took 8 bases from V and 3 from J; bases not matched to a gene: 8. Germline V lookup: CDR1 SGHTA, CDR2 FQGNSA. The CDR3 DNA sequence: TGTGCCAGCGATTCGGGACAGGGTTTCTACGAGCAGTACTTC. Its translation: CASDSGQGFYEQYF. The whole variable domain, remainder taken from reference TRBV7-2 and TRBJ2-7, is GAGVSQSPSNKVTEKGKDVELRCDPISGHTALYWYRQSLGQGLEFLIYFQGNSAPDKSGLPSDRFSAERTGGSVSTLTIQRTQQEDSAVYLCASDSGQGFYEQYFGPGTRLTVT.

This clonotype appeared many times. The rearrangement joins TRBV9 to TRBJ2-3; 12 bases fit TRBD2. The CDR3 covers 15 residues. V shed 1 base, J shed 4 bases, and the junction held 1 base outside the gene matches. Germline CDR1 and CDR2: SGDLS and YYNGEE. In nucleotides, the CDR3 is TGTGCCAGCAGCGTACTAGCGGGGGGGCCAGATACGCAGTATTTT. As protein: CASSVLAGGPDTQYF.

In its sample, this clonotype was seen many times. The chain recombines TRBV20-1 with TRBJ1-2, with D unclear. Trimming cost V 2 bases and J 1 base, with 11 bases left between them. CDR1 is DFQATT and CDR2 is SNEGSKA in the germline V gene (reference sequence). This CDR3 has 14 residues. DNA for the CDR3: TGCAGTGCTAGACGCACAGCTGATAACTATGGCTACACCTTC. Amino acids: CSARRTADNYGYTF.

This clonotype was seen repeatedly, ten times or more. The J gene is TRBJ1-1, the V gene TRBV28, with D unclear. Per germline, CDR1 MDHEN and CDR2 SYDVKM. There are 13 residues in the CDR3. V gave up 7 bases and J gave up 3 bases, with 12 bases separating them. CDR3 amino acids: CASNSGEYTEAFF. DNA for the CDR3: TGTGCCAGCAACTCGGGAGAGTACACTGAAGCTTTCTTT.

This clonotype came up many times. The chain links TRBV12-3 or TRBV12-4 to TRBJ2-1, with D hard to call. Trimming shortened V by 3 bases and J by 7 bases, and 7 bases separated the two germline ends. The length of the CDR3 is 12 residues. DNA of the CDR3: TGTGCCAGCAGTTTTGGTGGTAATGAGCAGTTCTTC. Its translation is CASSFGGNEQFF.

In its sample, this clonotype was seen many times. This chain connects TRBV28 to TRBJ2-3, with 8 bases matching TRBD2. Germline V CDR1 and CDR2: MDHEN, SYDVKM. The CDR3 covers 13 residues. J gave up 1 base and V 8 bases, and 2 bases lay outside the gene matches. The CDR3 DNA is TGTGCCAGCTTTAGCGGGGGCACAGATACGCAGTATTTT. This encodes CASFSGGTDTQYF.

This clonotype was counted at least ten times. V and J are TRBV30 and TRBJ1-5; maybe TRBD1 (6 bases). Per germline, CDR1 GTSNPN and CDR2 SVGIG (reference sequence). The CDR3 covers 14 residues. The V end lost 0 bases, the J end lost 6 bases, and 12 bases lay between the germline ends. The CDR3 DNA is TGTGCCTGGAGTGTAGGCCAGGGGTTTCAGCCCCAGCATTTT. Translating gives CAWSVGQGFQPQHF.

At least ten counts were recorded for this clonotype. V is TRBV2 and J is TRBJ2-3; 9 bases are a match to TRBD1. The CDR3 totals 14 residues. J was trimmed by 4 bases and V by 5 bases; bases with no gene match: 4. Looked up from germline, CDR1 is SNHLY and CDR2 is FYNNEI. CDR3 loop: CASSKGQGPDTQYF. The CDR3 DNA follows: TGTGCCAGCAGTAAAGGACAGGGGCCAGATACGCAGTATTTT.

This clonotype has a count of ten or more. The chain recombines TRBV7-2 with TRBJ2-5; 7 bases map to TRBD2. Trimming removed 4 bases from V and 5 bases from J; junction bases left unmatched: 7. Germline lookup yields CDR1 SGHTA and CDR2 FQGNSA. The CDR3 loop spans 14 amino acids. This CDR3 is CASSSMGGLETQYF. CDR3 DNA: TGTGCCAGCAGCTCCATGGGAGGGCTGGAGACCCAGTACTTC. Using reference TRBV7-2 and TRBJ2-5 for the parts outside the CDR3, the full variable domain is GAGVSQSPSNKVTEKGKDVELRCDPISGHTALYWYRQSLGQGLEFLIYFQGNSAPDKSGLPSDRFSAERTGGSVSTLTIQRTQQEDSAVYLCASSSMGGLETQYFGPGTRLLVL.

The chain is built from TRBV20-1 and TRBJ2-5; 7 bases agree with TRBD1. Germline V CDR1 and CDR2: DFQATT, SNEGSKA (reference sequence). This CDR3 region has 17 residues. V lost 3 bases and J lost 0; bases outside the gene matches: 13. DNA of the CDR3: TGCAGTGCTAGTGGGGAGAGGGGGCAGCGCGACCAAGAGACCCAGTACTTC. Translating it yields CSASGERGQRDQETQYF.

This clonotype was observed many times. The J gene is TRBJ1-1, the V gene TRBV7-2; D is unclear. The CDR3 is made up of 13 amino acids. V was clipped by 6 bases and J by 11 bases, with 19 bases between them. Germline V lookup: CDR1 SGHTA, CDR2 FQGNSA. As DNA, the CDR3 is TGTGCCAGCAGGCTTGAGACGACTACTTCCGCTTTCTTT. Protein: CASRLETTTSAFF.

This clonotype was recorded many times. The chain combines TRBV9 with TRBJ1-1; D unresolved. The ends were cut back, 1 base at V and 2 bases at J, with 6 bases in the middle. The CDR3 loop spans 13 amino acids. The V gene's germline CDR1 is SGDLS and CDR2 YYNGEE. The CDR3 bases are TGTGCCAGCAGCGTATCCCCCAACACTGAAGCTTTCTTT. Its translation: CASSVSPNTEAFF.

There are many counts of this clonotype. The CDR3 coding sequence is TGTGCCAGCAGCTATAATAGCAAGGGGAGTGAGCAGTACTTC. Translated, it gives CASSYNSKGSEQYF. This chain joins TRBV5-8 and TRBJ2-7; D possibly matches TRBD1 or TRBD2 (5 bases each). Trimming removed 3 bases at V and 7 bases at J, with 17 bases between. Germline loops: CDR1 SGHTS, CDR2 YDEGEE. CDR3 length: 14 residues.

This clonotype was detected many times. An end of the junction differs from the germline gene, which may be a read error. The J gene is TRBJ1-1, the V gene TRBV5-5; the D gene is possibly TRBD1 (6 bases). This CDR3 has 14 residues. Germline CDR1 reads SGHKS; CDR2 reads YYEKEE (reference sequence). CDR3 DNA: TGTGTCAGCAGCCCCCTACAGGGGAACACTGAAGCTTTCTTT. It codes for CVSSPLQGNTEAFF.

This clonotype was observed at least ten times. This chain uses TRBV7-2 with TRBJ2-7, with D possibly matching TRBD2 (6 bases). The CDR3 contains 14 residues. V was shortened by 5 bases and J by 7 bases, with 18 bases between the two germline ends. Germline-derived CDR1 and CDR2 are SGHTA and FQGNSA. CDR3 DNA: TGTGCCAGCAGCGGGACTCCCAGGTCGGGGGAGCAGTACTTC. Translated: CASSGTPRSGEQYF.

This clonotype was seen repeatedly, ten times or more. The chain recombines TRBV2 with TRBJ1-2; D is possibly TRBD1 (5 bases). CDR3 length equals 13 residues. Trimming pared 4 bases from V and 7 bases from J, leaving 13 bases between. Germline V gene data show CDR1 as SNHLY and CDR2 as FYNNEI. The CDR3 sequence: CASSVGLHRGYTF. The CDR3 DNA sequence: TGTGCCAGCAGTGTGGGACTCCATCGTGGCTACACCTTC.

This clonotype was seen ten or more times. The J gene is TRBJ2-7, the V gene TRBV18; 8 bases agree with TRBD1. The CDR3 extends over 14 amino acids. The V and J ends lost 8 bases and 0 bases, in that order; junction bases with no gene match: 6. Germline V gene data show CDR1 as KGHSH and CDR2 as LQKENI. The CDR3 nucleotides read TGTGCCAGCGTCATGGACAGGGCCTCCTACGAGCAGTACTTC. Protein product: CASVMDRASYEQYF.

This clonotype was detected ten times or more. CDR3 region: CASKGLAGSPYEQYF. The CDR3 bases are TGTGCCAGCAAAGGACTAGCGGGGTCCCCCTACGAGCAGTACTTC. The V gene is TRBV2, the J gene TRBJ2-7; 12 bases map to TRBD2. Germline V CDR1 and CDR2: SNHLY, FYNNEI. Trimming removed 7 bases from V and 2 bases from J; junction bases left unmatched: 6. This CDR3 contains 15 residues.